A selection of T cell receptor beta chains follows, all from one sample in a study of shared clonotypes between healthy human individuals. Profiled with immunoSEQ multiplex PCR; TCRdb holds only in-frame clones, not every one. The sample has about 2.4 million clones, approximately 90% seen once; the top ten hold roughly 0.15%. Sequenced sample: naive CD4+ T cells sorted from blood. Every receptor here comes from a man aged 18 to 29 in good health. Each CDR3 is given with its conserved first and last residue.

V gene: TRBV7-2
CDR3 protein: CASSPNLPGQSKSGNTIYF

V gene: TRBV18
CDR3 protein: CASSPGTPYVGELFF

V gene: TRBV15
CDR3 protein: CATSRRLAGGDTDTQYF

V gene: TRBV18
CDR3 protein: CASSPTFLEGNTEAFF

V gene: TRBV2
CDR3 protein: CASSEEVNQPQHF

V gene: TRBV19
CDR3 protein: CASSILLLTGGASVGNEQFF

V gene: TRBV5-4
CDR3 protein: CASSPQGNTEAFF

V gene: TRBV29-1
CDR3 protein: CSVERDPAYNEQFF

V gene: TRBV30
CDR3 protein: CAWSFQTISQGPNTEAFF

V gene: TRBV7-9
CDR3 protein: CASSLAQPNTEAFF

V gene: TRBV11-3
CDR3 protein: CASSPIATSGETQYF

V gene: TRBV11-2
CDR3 protein: CASSSQGLAGARTQYF

V gene: TRBV9
CDR3 protein: CASSQQGAGETQYF

V gene: TRBV7-2
CDR3 protein: CASSPGLAGAYEQYF

V gene: TRBV5-1
CDR3 protein: CASSLASSYEQYF

V gene: TRBV18
CDR3 protein: CASSPRDNSGANVLTF

V gene: TRBV28
CDR3 protein: CASSPSGTANSPLHF

V gene: TRBV5-1
CDR3 protein: CASSLEGWGQPQHF

V gene: TRBV4-3
CDR3 protein: CASSHLLAGTDTQYF

V gene: TRBV7-2
CDR3 protein: CASSSSGVNYGYTF

V gene: TRBV30
CDR3 protein: CAWSPPGGTVGAKLFF

V gene: TRBV7-3
CDR3 protein: CASSLAGGSSYEQYF

V gene: TRBV7-9
CDR3 protein: CASSRDVNTQYF

V gene: TRBV27
CDR3 protein: CASSGGQTMRSYGYTF

V gene: TRBV7-2
CDR3 protein: CASSLGDRKGNQPQHF

V gene: TRBV27
CDR3 protein: CASSKWSLRQGADTQYF

V gene: TRBV9
CDR3 protein: CASSVDTDYYGYTF